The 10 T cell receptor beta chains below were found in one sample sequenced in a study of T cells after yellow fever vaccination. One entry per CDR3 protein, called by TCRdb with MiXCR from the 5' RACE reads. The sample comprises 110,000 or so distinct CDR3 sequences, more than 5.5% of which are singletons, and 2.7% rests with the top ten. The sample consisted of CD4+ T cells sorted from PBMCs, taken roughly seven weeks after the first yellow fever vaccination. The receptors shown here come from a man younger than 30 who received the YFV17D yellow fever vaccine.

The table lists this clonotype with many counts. CDR3 DNA sequence: TGTGCCACCAGCCCAAATTCGTATAATTCACCCCTCCACTTT. Protein sequence: CATSPNSYNSPLHF. The chain uses TRBV15 and TRBJ1-6, with unresolved D. V was pared by 5 bases and J by 4 bases, with 9 bases between. The CDR3 totals 14 residues. Germline V gene sequence: CDR1 LNHNV, CDR2 YYDKDF (reference sequence).

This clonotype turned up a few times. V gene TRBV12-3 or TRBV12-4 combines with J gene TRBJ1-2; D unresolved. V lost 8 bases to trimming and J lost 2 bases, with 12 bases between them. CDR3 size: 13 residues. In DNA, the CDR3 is TGTGCCAGCGCTCACAGTTACAACTATGGCTACACCTTC. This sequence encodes CASAHSYNYGYTF.

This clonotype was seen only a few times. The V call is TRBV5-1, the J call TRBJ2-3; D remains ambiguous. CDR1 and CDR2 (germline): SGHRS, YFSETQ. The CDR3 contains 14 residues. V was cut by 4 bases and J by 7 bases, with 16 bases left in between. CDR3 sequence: CASSRSKRNNTQYF. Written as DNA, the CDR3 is TGCGCCAGCAGCCGTTCCAAGAGGAATAATACGCAGTATTTT.

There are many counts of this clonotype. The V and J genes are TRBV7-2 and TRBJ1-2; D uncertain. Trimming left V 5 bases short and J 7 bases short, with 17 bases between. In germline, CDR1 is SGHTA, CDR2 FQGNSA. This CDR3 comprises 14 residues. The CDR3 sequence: CASSQRQGRSGYTF. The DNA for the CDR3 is TGTGCCAGCAGCCAACGTCAAGGGCGTTCTGGCTACACCTTC.

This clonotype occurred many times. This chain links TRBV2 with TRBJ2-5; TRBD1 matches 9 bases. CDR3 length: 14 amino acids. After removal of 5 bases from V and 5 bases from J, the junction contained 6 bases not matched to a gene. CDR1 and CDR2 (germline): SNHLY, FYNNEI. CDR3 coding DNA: TGTGCCAGCAGTACGGACAGGGGAAGGGAGACCCAGTACTTC. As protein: CASSTDRGRETQYF.

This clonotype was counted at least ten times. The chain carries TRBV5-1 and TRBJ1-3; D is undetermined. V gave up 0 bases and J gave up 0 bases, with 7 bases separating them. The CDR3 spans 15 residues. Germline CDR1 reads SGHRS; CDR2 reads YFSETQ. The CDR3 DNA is TGCGCCAGCAGCTTGGATAGCTACTCTGGAAACACCATATATTTT. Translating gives CASSLDSYSGNTIYF. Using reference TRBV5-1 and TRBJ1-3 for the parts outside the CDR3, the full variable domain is KAGVTQTPRYLIKTRGQQVTLSCSPISGHRSVSWYQQTPGQGLQFLFEYFSETQRNKGNFPGRFSGRQFSNSRSEMNVSTLELGDSALYLCASSLDSYSGNTIYFGEGSWLTVV.

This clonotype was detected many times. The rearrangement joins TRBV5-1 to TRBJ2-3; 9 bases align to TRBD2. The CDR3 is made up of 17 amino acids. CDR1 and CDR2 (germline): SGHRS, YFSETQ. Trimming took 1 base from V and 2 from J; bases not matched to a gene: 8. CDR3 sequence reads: CASSLNLAGTLTDTQYF. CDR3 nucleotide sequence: TGCGCCAGCAGCTTGAATCTAGCGGGGACACTCACAGATACGCAGTATTTT.

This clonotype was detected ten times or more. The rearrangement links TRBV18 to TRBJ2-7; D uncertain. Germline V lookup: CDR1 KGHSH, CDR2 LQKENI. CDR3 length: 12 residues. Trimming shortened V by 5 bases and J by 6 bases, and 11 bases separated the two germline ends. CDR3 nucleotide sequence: TGTGCCAGCTCAACTTTGTTGGGCGAGCAGTACTTC. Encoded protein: CASSTLLGEQYF. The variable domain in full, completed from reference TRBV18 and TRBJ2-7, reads NAGVMQNPRHLVRRRGQEARLRCSPMKGHSHVYWYRQLPEEGLKFMVYLQKENIIDESGMPKERFSAEFPKEGPSILRIQQVVRGDSAAYFCASSTLLGEQYFGPGTRLTVT.

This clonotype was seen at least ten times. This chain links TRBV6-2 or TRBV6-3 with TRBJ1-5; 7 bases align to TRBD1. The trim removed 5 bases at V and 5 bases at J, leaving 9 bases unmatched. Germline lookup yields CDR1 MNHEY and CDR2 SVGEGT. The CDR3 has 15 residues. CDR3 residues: CASSPGLRGDQPQHF. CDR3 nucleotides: TGTGCCAGCAGTCCGGGACTCAGGGGGGATCAGCCCCAGCATTTT.

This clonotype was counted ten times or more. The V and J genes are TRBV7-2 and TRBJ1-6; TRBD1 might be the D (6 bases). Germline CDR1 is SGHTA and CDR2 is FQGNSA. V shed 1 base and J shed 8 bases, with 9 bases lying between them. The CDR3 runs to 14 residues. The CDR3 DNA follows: TGTGCCAGCAGCTTAGACAGGGAGTATTCACCCCTCCACTTT. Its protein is CASSLDREYSPLHF.